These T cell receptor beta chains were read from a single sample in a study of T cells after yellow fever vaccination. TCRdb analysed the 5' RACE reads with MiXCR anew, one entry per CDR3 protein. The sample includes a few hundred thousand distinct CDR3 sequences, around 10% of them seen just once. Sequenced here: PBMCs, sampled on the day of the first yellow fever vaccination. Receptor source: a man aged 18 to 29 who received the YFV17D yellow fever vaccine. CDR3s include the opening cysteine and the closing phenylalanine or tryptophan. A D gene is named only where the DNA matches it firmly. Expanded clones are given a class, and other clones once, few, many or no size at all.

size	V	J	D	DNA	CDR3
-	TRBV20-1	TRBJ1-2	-	TGCAGTGCTAGTCAGGGGCCCCAGAACTATGGCTACACCTTC	CSASQGPQNYGYTF
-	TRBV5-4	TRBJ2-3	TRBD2	TGTGCCAGCAGCGCCGGACTAGCGGGGAGGTACACAGATACGCAGTATTTT	CASSAGLAGRYTDTQYF
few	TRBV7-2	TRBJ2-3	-	TGTGCCAGCAGGGCCGGGGGACTTACGCAGTATTTT	CASRAGGLTQYF
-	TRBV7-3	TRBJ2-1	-	TGTGCCAGCAGCCAATGGACAGAGGGTTACAATGAGCAGTTCTTC	CASSQWTEGYNEQFF
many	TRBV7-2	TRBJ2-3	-	TGTGCCAGCAGCTCCGCCCCGACCACAGATACGCAGTATTTT	CASSSAPTTDTQYF
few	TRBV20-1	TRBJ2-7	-	TGCAGTGCCCAGAAGGGGACGGACCACTACGAGCAGTACTTC	CSAQKGTDHYEQYF
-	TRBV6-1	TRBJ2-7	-	TGTGCTAGCACCCGCGCCGGGGGTCGCTACGAGCAGTACTTC	CASTRAGGRYEQYF
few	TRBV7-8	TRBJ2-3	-	TGTGCCAGCAGCTTAGGGGCGGCCACAGATACGCAGTATTTT	CASSLGAATDTQYF
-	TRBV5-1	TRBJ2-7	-	TGCGCCAGCAGCTTGGACAGCCCTTCCTACGAGCAGTACTTC	CASSLDSPSYEQYF
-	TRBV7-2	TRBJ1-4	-	TGTGCCAGCAGCTTAGAGGGCTTTACTAATGAAAAACTGTTTTTT	CASSLEGFTNEKLFF
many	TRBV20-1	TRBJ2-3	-	TGCAGTGCTAGCCCCAGCACAGATACGCAGTATTTT	CSASPSTDTQYF
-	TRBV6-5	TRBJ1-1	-	TGTGCCGTCGGTCTCGGGACTGAAGCTTTCTTT	CAVGLGTEAFF
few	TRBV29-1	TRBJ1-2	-	TGCAGCGTTGAAACAGGAACAGCCAACTATGGCTACACCTTC	CSVETGTANYGYTF
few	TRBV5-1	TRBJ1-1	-	TGCGCCAGCAGCTCTGGACCCTCGGTTGAAGCTTTCTTT	CASSSGPSVEAFF
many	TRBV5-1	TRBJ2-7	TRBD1	TGCGCCAGCAGCTTGGTCGGGACAGGCACCTACGAGCAGTACTTC	CASSLVGTGTYEQYF
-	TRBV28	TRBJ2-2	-	TGTGCCAGCGCGATTGGGGGTACCGGGGAGCTGTTTTTT	CASAIGGTGELFF
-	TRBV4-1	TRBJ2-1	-	TGCGCCAGCAGCCAAGACAGGGCAGGGACCCATTACAATGAGCAGTTCTTC	CASSQDRAGTHYNEQFF
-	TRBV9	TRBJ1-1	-	TGTGCCAGCAGCCCCGTCAGGGGAGAGGGGTACACTGAAGCTTTCTTT	CASSPVRGEGYTEAFF
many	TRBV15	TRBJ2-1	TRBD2	TGTGCCACCAGCAGAGAGAGCGGGGGGGCCTACAATGAGCAGTTCTTC	CATSRESGGAYNEQFF
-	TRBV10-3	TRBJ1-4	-	TGTGCCATCAGCGGGGTGGGGGATGGAGAAAAACTGTTTTTT	CAISGVGDGEKLFF
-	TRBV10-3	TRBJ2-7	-	TGTGCCATCAGTGTCTCAGAATCCTACGAGCAGTACTTC	CAISVSESYEQYF
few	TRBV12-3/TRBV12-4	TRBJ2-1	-	TGTGCCAGCAGTTTCGAGGGCGATGAGCAGTTCTTC	CASSFEGDEQFF
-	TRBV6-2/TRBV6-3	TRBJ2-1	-	TGTGCCAGCAGTGACCACCAGGACAGTAACAATGAGCAGTTCTTC	CASSDHQDSNNEQFF
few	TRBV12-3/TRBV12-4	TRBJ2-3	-	TGTGCCAGCAGTTTCCGGGGCAGTAACGGAGATACGCAGTATTTT	CASSFRGSNGDTQYF
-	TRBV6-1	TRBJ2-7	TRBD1	TGTGCCAGCAGGCCTAACAGGGGGCAGTACGAGCAGTACTTC	CASRPNRGQYEQYF
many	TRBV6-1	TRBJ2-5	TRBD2	TGTGCCAGCAGGACTAGCGCCTCGTACCAAGAGACCCAGTACTTC	CASRTSASYQETQYF
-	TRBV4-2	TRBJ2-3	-	TGTGCCAGCAGCCAAGAGGGCTTCCCTAGCACAGATACGCAGTATTTT	CASSQEGFPSTDTQYF
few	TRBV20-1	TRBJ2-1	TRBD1	TGCAGTGCTAGGATCAGGGGGCTTTACAATGAGCAGTTCTTC	CSARIRGLYNEQFF
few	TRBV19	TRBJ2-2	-	TGTGCCAGTAGTTTTCCGGGGGAGCACACCGGGGAGCTGTTTTTT	CASSFPGEHTGELFF
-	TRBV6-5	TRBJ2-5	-	TGTGCCTCAAAGGGCTCGGAAGAGACCCAGTACTTC	CASKGSEETQYF
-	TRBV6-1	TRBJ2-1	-	TGTGCCAGCAACTCGTGGGGTAGCCCAATTAATGAGCAGTTCTTC	CASNSWGSPINEQFF
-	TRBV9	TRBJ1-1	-	TGTGCCAGCAGCGTAGCCCCCGGCACGGGAAACACTGAAGCTTTCTTT	CASSVAPGTGNTEAFF
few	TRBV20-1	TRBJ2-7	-	TGCAGTGCTGCCCTAAGGCCAGGCGAGCAGTACTTC	CSAALRPGEQYF
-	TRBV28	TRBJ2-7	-	TGTGCCAGCAGTTTGGCAGGGCCTACGGAGCAGTACTTC	CASSLAGPTEQYF
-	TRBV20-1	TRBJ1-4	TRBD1	TGCAGTGCACGGACAGGGGTAGGAGAAAAACTGTTTTTT	CSARTGVGEKLFF
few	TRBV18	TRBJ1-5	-	TGTGCCAGCTCACCCGAGGGGGGCCGGCAGCCCCAGCATTTT	CASSPEGGRQPQHF
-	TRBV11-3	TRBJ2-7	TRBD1	TGTGCCAGCAGCATGCCCTCGGGACAGGGCTTCTACGAGCAGTACTTC	CASSMPSGQGFYEQYF
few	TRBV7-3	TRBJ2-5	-	TGTGCCAGCAGCTCGTCCGGTGGTCAGGGAGAGGAGACCCAGTACTTC	CASSSSGGQGEETQYF
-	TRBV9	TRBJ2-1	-	TGTGCCAGCAGCGTAGACCCCCGTGACCAGTTCTTC	CASSVDPRDQFF
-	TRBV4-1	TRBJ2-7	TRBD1	TGCGCCAGCAGCCCAAGGGGGACAGGGACATACGAGCAGTACTTC	CASSPRGTGTYEQYF
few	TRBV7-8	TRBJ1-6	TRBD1	TGTGCCAGCAGCCCACGGGAAGGGGGCTCTTCACCCCTCCACTTT	CASSPREGGSSPLHF
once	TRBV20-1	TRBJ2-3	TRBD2	TGCAGTGCTAGCCGCGGGACTAGATTAGATACGCAGTATTTT	CSASRGTRLDTQYF
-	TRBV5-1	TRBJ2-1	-	TGCGCCAGCAGCCCGGGACATCAGGTAAACAATGAGCAGTTCTTC	CASSPGHQVNNEQFF
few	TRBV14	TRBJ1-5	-	TGTGCCAGCAGCCTGCGGACGAGTCAGCCCCAGCATTTT	CASSLRTSQPQHF
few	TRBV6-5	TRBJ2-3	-	TGTGCCAGCAGTTACTCGTGGGGCGGGAGCACAGATACGCAGTATTTT	CASSYSWGGSTDTQYF
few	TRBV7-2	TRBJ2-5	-	TGTGCCAGCAGCTTATTAGGAGGAGGGCAAGAGACCCAGTACTTC	CASSLLGGGQETQYF